This TCR beta chain was captured by sequencing in a study of lymphopenia after photon versus proton radiotherapy. Findings and limits, study-wide: After lymphocyte nadir, photon-treated repertoires showed oligoclonal expansion, especially CD8+ Temra.

The germline CDR1 and CDR2 sequences are PRHDT and FYEKMQ (reference sequence). This CDR3 is built from 15 residues. J lost 6 bases, V lost 4 bases, and 10 bases had no gene match. This clone was counted a single time. Antigen: not known. Clones were read by immunoSEQ multiplex PCR, and TCRdb kept only the in-frame ones, dropping some. Of about 65,000 clones detected, 80% to 90% appear once; the ten largest clones hold less than 14%. This material consisted of peripheral blood, taken from a patient treated with proton-based radiotherapy. This sequence joins TRBV13 and TRBJ2-3, with TRBD1 matching 7 bases. This sequence was found in a man of 80 years or more with esophageal cancer. CDR3 protein: CASSSWDSGGDTQYF. DNA of the CDR3: TGTGCCAGCAGCTCATGGGACAGCGGTGGGGATACGCAGTATTTT. The whole variable domain, filled in from reference TRBV13 and TRBJ2-3, reads AAGVIQSPRHLIKEKRETATLKCYPIPRHDTVYWYQQGPGQDPQFLISFYEKMQSDKGSIPDRFSAQQFSDYHSELNMSSLELGDSALYFCASSSWDSGGDTQYFGPGTRLTVL.